The rows below give T cell receptor beta chains drawn from one sample of a study of blood T cell repertoires in COVID-19. The repertoire was sequenced with immunoSEQ multiplex PCR; TCRdb's copy has only in-frame clones and lacks some. The table lists hundreds of thousands of clones, around 84% of them singletons. The source material was PBMCs or T cells enriched from blood (not recorded which). These TCRs come from a woman aged 45-65 years who had recovered from COVID-19. Both conserved end residues are part of each CDR3. Each record gives: J gene, clone size, D gene, V gene, CDR3 DNA, CDR3 protein. A D gene is named only where the DNA matches it firmly. Clone size is stated in some rows and not others, as once, few, many or a class when expanded.

>TRBJ1-1|-|-|TRBV7-8
TGTGCCAGCAGCCCCACCCCACAGGAGAACACTGAAGCTTTCTTT
CASSPTPQENTEAFF
>TRBJ2-5|-|-|TRBV7-2
TGTGCCAGCAGCTTAAGCCGAGGGGAGACCCAGTACTTC
CASSLSRGETQYF
>TRBJ2-1|-|TRBD2|TRBV11-3
TGTGCCAGCAGCTTCGAGTTTGGGGGGGGTGAGCAGTTCTTC
CASSFEFGGGEQFF
>TRBJ2-7|once|-|TRBV14
TGTGCCAGCAGCCAATTTCGTTACGAGCAGTACTTC
CASSQFRYEQYF
>TRBJ1-2|-|TRBD1|TRBV27
TGTGCCAGCAGTTTAAGCTCGGGACAGGGAATCAACTATGGCTACACCTTC
CASSLSSGQGINYGYTF
>TRBJ1-1|-|-|TRBV10-2
TGCGCCAGCAGTAACCCAGGGGCGCGAGAAGCTTTCTTT
CASSNPGAREAFF
>TRBJ2-5|-|-|TRBV4-1
TGCGCCAGCAGCCAGGAAAAGCACGGGAGAAAAGAGACCCAGTACTTC
CASSQEKHGRKETQYF
>TRBJ2-2|-|TRBD1|TRBV28
TGTGCCAGCAAAGCTCAGGGGGCGCAGAACACCGGGGAGCTGTTTTTT
CASKAQGAQNTGELFF
>TRBJ1-1|-|-|TRBV4-1
TGCGCCAGCAGCCAAGGGCAGGGTAGAAATGGGAACACTGAAGCTTTCTTT
CASSQGQGRNGNTEAFF
>TRBJ2-7|-|TRBD1|TRBV27
TGTGCCACCCGGGGACAGGGGTCCTACGAGCAGTACTTC
CATRGQGSYEQYF
>TRBJ1-1|-|TRBD1|TRBV10-3
TGTGCCACCAGGACAGGGACCTTGACTGAAGCTTTCTTT
CATRTGTLTEAFF
>TRBJ2-7|-|TRBD2|TRBV6-5
TGTGCCAGCAGTCGTGGACTAGCAGGAGAGCAGTACTTC
CASSRGLAGEQYF
>TRBJ1-2|few|TRBD1|TRBV15
TGTGCCACCAGCGGAGGGGGCGACTATGGCTACACCTTC
CATSGGGDYGYTF
>TRBJ1-3|-|TRBD1|TRBV19
TGTGCCAGTAGTGACAGGGATGGGGACACCATATATTTT
CASSDRDGDTIYF
>TRBJ1-1|-|-|TRBV18
TGTGCCAGCTCACCACAGGGGGTCACTGAAGCTTTCTTT
CASSPQGVTEAFF
>TRBJ2-5|-|TRBD1|TRBV18
TGTGCCAGCTCACTGGACAGGGACGAGACCCAGTACTTC
CASSLDRDETQYF
>TRBJ2-1|-|TRBD1|TRBV24-1
TGTGCCACCAGTGATGTCCGGGACAGGGGGTACAATGAGCAGTTCTTC
CATSDVRDRGYNEQFF
>TRBJ2-1|once|-|TRBV5-4
TGTGCCACCACCCTGTGGGGGGGGGCGGGGAATGAGCAGTTCTTC
CATTLWGGAGNEQFF
>TRBJ2-5|-|TRBD1|TRBV4-2
TGTGCCAGCAGCCAAGTCCAGGGACAGCAAGAGACCCAGTACTTC
CASSQVQGQQETQYF
>TRBJ1-3|once|-|TRBV30
TGTGCCTGGAGTGTGTTCTCAGGGGCTGGAAACACCATATATTTT
CAWSVFSGAGNTIYF
>TRBJ2-1|-|-|TRBV9
TGTGCCAGCAGCGTAGAACTAGATGGCGAGCAGTTCTTC
CASSVELDGEQFF
>TRBJ2-3|-|-|TRBV24-1
TGTGCCACTGGAGCGGATCTAGGCACAGATACGCAGTATTTT
CATGADLGTDTQYF
>TRBJ2-6|few|TRBD1|TRBV30
TGTGCCTGGGGTTACAGGGGGATCTCTGGGGCCAACGTCCTGACTTTC
CAWGYRGISGANVLTF
>TRBJ2-1|-|-|TRBV23-1
TGCGCCAGCAGTCAATATCCGGGACTCGCTAACAATGAGCAGTTCTTC
CASSQYPGLANNEQFF
>TRBJ2-5|-|TRBD2|TRBV5-1
TGCGCCAGCAGCTTGGTGGCGCGGGGGGGCACAGAGACCCAGTACTTC
CASSLVARGGTETQYF
>TRBJ2-7|-|TRBD2|TRBV7-2
TGTGCCAGCAGCTTAGAGGACAGGCTAGCGGGAACCTACGAGCAGTACTTC
CASSLEDRLAGTYEQYF
>TRBJ1-2|-|TRBD1|TRBV7-6
TGTGCCAGCAGCAAACGGACAGGAACTAACTATGGCTACACCTTC
CASSKRTGTNYGYTF
>TRBJ2-5|-|TRBD1|TRBV7-7
TGTGCCAGCAGCTTAGCATTCCCGCAGGGGGCAGAGGGAGAGACCCAGTACTTC
CASSLAFPQGAEGETQYF
>TRBJ2-7|-|-|TRBV27
TGTGCCAGCAGTATTGGACAGGGACTATCCTACGAGCAGTACTTC
CASSIGQGLSYEQYF
>TRBJ2-1|-|-|TRBV11-3
TGTGCCAGCAGCCTAAACAGGGCCAATGAGCAGTTCTTC
CASSLNRANEQFF
>TRBJ1-5|few|-|TRBV3-1/TRBV3-2
TGTGCCAGCAGCCAAGCAGGGTTTGATCAGCCCCAGCATTTT
CASSQAGFDQPQHF
>TRBJ1-2|few|-|TRBV24-1
TGTGCCACCAGTGATCTAAGACACGGTCCAGGCTACACCTTC
CATSDLRHGPGYTF
>TRBJ1-1|once|-|TRBV6-4
TGTGCCAGCAGTACACAGGGTAACACTGAAGCTTTCTTT
CASSTQGNTEAFF
>TRBJ2-1|-|TRBD2|TRBV9
TGTGCCAGCAGCGCCGGGACTAGCGAGCCCTACAATGAGCAGTTCTTC
CASSAGTSEPYNEQFF
>TRBJ2-3|-|-|TRBV29-1
TGCAGCGTAGCGAAGGCGGATACGCAGTATTTT
CSVAKADTQYF
>TRBJ2-3|-|TRBD2|TRBV7-2
TGTGCCAGCACCCCAGGTGGGCTAGCGGGAGATACGCAGTATTTT
CASTPGGLAGDTQYF
>TRBJ2-3|few|TRBD2|TRBV7-8
TGTGCCAGCAGCTCGACGCCGGGACTAACAGATACGCAGTATTTT
CASSSTPGLTDTQYF
>TRBJ1-5|-|-|TRBV19
TGTGCCAGTAAAGGAGGAGGGATGAATAGCAATCAGCCCCAGCATTTT
CASKGGGMNSNQPQHF
>TRBJ1-2|-|TRBD1|TRBV4-2
TGTGCCAGCGGCCCCGGGACAGGTATTAGCTATGGCTACACCTTC
CASGPGTGISYGYTF
>TRBJ2-2|-|-|TRBV13
TGTGCCAGCCGGGGAATCTACGGGGAGCTGTTTTTT
CASRGIYGELFF
>TRBJ2-3|-|-|TRBV5-1
TGCGCCAGCAGCAGGAGACAGTCGACAGATACGCAGTATTTT
CASSRRQSTDTQYF
>TRBJ1-5|-|-|TRBV30
TGTGCCTGGAAGACGGTCGGGCAGCCCCAGCATTTT
CAWKTVGQPQHF
>TRBJ1-5|-|TRBD1|TRBV6-5
TGTGCCAGCGACAGGGGGGAATCGCCCCAGCATTTT
CASDRGESPQHF
>TRBJ1-1|-|TRBD1|TRBV2
TGTGCCAGCAAGACAGGGATCGCGGCAAACACTGAAGCTTTCTTT
CASKTGIAANTEAFF
>TRBJ2-1|-|TRBD2|TRBV7-3
TGTGCCAGCAGGCCCAACCTACCCGGGACTAGAAGCGAGCAGTTCTTC
CASRPNLPGTRSEQFF